Each of the 7 T cell receptor beta chains below was sequenced from the same sample in a study of shared clonotypes between healthy human individuals. Measured with immunoSEQ multiplex PCR; TCRdb has only the in-frame clones, and not every one. The sample has millions of clones; 90% to 95% are singletons. The sequenced sample consisted of naive CD4+ T cells sorted from blood. Subset defined: CD45RA+ positively selected. The source is a man in his late teens or twenties in good health.

The gene calls are TRBV28 and TRBJ1-5; no clear D. The CDR3 runs 16 residues. Germline-derived CDR1 and CDR2 are MDHEN and SYDVKM. The germline V and J ends were trimmed by 2 bases and 2 bases, with 13 bases remaining between them. CDR3 sequence: CASSLEPTRRNQPQHF. The CDR3, as DNA: TGTGCCAGCAGTTTAGAACCAACGCGTCGCAATCAGCCCCAGCATTTT. The entire variable domain, with the rest obtained from reference TRBV28 and TRBJ1-5, is as follows: DVKVTQSSRYLVKRTGEKVFLECVQDMDHENMFWYRQDPGLGLRLIYFSYDVKMKEKGDIPEGYSVSREKKERFSLILESASTNQTSMYLCASSLEPTRRNQPQHFGDGTRLSIL.

The chain recombines TRBV6-5 with TRBJ1-2, with TRBD1 matching over 9 bases. V shed 7 bases and J 7 bases; nucleotides not matched to a gene: 7. Per germline, CDR1 MNHEY and CDR2 SVGAGI. The CDR3 consists of 13 residues. CDR3 in amino acids: CASTPGTGSGYTF. The CDR3 DNA is TGTGCCAGCACCCCGGGGACAGGGAGTGGCTACACCTTC.

The chain recombines TRBV4-2 with TRBJ2-5; a weak D match, TRBD2 (6 bases). This CDR3 contains 15 residues. In germline, CDR1 is LGHNA, CDR2 YNFKEQ. Trimming shortened V by 1 base and J by 2 bases, and 11 bases separated the two germline ends. Here the CDR3 DNA reads TGTGCCAGCAGCCAAGCTCTAGCGTCGCAAGAGACCCAGTACTTC. This sequence encodes CASSQALASQETQYF.

The chain combines TRBV6-6 with TRBJ2-7; 8 bases are shared with TRBD2. CDR3 size: 15 residues. V shed 4 bases, J shed 3 bases, and the junction held 8 bases outside the gene matches. Germline V gives CDR1 MNHNY, CDR2 SVGAGI (reference sequence). CDR3 sequence reads: CASSLLDSGIYEQYF. The DNA of the CDR3 is TGTGCCAGCAGTTTACTCGATAGCGGGATCTACGAGCAGTACTTC.

The genes are TRBV5-1 and TRBJ2-5; D is perhaps TRBD2 (7 bases). Trimming pared 6 bases from V and 2 bases from J, leaving 14 bases between. The CDR3 spans 14 residues. Germline values: CDR1 SGHRS, CDR2 YFSETQ. As DNA, the CDR3 is TGCGCCAGCACCATGGGGGGGCCGCAAGAGACCCAGTACTTC. Translated: CASTMGGPQETQYF.

The V and J genes are TRBV30 and TRBJ2-1; no firm D call. The ends were cut back, 8 bases at V and 4 bases at J, with 15 bases in the middle. Germline V gives CDR1 GTSNPN, CDR2 SVGIG (reference sequence). The CDR3 is 13 residues long. CDR3 coding DNA: TGTGCCGGCCAGGTAGGCAAATACAATGAGCAGTTCTTC. This encodes CAGQVGKYNEQFF.

The chain joins TRBV6-1 to TRBJ1-2; D remains ambiguous. The CDR3 loop spans 12 amino acids. The V and J ends lost 5 bases and 3 bases respectively, with 7 bases between them. CDR1 is MNHNS, CDR2 SASEGT, per germline. For the CDR3, the DNA is TGTGCCAGCAGTCGAGCGGACTATGGCTACACCTTC. Protein: CASSRADYGYTF.